Below are 3 T cell receptor beta chains sequenced from a single sample in a study of T cells in localized non-small cell lung cancer (TCRdb year 2020). The receptor library was made with the immunoSEQ multiplex PCR assay. Held by TCRdb, this immuneACCESS table contains in-frame sequences only and omits some clones. Under half of the omission traces to an unresolved V gene where checked; the cause of the rest is unknown. Counted in this sample were around 41,000 clones; around 86% of them appeared once. The ten largest clones represent around 7% of the sample. The input for sequencing was peripheral blood, taken before any cancer treatment. The receptors here all came from a woman aged 18 to 49 with stage III lung adenocarcinoma.

Remarks on this clone: Other DNA sequences from this sample encode an identical CDR3 as well. The rearrangement joins TRBV2 to TRBJ2-5, with a weak D call TRBD2 (5 bases). Trimming removed 6 bases from V and 3 bases from J, with 23 bases in between. This CDR3 is built from 17 residues. Germline CDR1 and CDR2: SNHLY and FYNNEI. The CDR3: CASRASGFRDPEETQYF. The CDR3 nucleotides are TGTGCCAGCAGGGCTAGTGGGTTTCGGGATCCTGAAGAGACCCAGTACTTC.

The V and J genes are TRBV5-4 and TRBJ1-6; D is unclear. The CDR3 is 12 residues long. CDR1 is SGHNT, CDR2 YYREEE, per germline (reference sequence). The germline V and J ends were trimmed by 4 bases and 14 bases, with 13 bases remaining between them. The CDR3 nucleotides are TGTGCCAGCAGCGAAGAGCTTGGGGCCCTCCACTTT. Translated: CASSEELGALHF.

The chain couples TRBV15 to TRBJ2-1; D could derive from TRBD1 or TRBD2 (5 bases each). The V end lost 0 bases, the J end lost 15 bases, and 12 bases lay between the germline ends. Germline values: CDR1 LNHNV, CDR2 YYDKDF (reference sequence). CDR3 length: 12 amino acids. The CDR3 sequence: CATSRDRGAWFF. For the CDR3, the DNA is TGTGCCACCAGCAGAGATAGAGGGGCATGGTTCTTC.